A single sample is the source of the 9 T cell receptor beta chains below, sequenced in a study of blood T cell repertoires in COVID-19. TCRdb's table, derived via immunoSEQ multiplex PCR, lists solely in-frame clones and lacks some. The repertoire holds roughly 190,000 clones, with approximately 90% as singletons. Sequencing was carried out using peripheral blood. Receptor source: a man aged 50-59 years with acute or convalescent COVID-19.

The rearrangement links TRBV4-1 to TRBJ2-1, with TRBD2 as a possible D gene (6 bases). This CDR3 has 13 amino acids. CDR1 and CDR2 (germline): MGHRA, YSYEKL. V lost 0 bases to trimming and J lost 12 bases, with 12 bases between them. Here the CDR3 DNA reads TGCGCCAGCAGCCAAGATCAGCGGGTAGGGCAGTTCTTC. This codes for CASSQDQRVGQFF.

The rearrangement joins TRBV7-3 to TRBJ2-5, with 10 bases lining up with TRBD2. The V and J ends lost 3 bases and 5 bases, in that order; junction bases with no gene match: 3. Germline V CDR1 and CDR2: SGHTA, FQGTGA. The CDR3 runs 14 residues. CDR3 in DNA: TGTGCCAGCAGCTTTAGCGGGGGGAAGGAGACCCAGTACTTC. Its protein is CASSFSGGKETQYF.

CDR3 loop: CASSQDLAGGQEDTQYF. CDR3 nucleotides: TGTGCCAGCAGCCAGGACCTAGCGGGGGGGCAGGAAGATACGCAGTATTTT. This sequence joins TRBV7-9 and TRBJ2-3; 12 bases align to TRBD2. Germline CDR1 is SEHNR and CDR2 is FQNEAQ (reference sequence). After removal of 5 bases from V and 5 bases from J, the junction contained 11 bases not matched to a gene. This CDR3 region has 17 residues.

The CDR3 DNA is TGTGCCAGCAGCACCACGTGGGAGGGCAACACCATATATTTT. Protein sequence: CASSTTWEGNTIYF. The chain has TRBV6-5 and TRBJ1-3; D is undetermined. V lost 6 bases and J 7 bases, leaving 16 bases between the germline ends. CDR3 length: 14 residues. CDR1 and CDR2 (germline): MNHEY, SVGAGI.

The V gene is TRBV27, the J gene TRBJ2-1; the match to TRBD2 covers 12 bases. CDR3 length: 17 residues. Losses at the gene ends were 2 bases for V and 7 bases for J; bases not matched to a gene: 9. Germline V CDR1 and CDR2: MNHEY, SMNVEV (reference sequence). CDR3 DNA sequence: TGTGCCAGCAGTTTAACGAGGCTAGCGGGAGGGCGAAATGAGCAGTTCTTC. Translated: CASSLTRLAGGRNEQFF.

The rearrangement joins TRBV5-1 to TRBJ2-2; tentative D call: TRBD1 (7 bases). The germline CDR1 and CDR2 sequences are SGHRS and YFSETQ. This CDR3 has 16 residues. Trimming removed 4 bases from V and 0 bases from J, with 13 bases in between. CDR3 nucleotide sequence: TGCGCCAGCAGCCCGGCGGGGACAGCGAACACCGGGGAGCTGTTTTTT. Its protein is CASSPAGTANTGELFF.

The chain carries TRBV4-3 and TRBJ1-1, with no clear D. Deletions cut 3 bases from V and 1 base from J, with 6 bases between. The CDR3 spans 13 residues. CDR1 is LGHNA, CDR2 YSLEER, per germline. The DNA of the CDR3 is TGCGCCAGCAGCCACCAGGAGAACACTGAAGCTTTCTTT. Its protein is CASSHQENTEAFF.

The CDR3 protein is CASSLAGGTPTDTQYF. CDR3 nucleotide sequence: TGTGCCAGCAGTTTAGCGGGAGGGACTCCCACAGATACGCAGTATTTT. This sequence joins TRBV28 and TRBJ2-3; 9 bases are a match to TRBD2. Unmatched junction bases numbered 5, after V lost 2 bases and J lost 2 bases. The CDR3 consists of 16 residues. CDR1 and CDR2 (germline): MDHEN, SYDVKM.

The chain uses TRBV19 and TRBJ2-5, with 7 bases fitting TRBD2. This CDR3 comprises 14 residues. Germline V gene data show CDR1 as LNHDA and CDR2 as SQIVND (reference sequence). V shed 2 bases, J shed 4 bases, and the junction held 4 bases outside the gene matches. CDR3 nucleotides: TGTGCCAGTAGTATAACGGGAGGTGGAGAGACCCAGTACTTC. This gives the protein CASSITGGGETQYF. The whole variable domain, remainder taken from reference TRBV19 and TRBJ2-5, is DGGITQSPKYLFRKEGQNVTLSCEQNLNHDAMYWYRQDPGQGLRLIYYSQIVNDFQKGDIAEGYSVSREKKESFPLTVTSAQKNPTAFYLCASSITGGGETQYFGPGTRLLVL.